Listed below are T cell receptor beta chains from one sample, sequenced in a study of regulatory T cells in long-lasting Graves disease. TCRdb processed the multiplex PCR reads anew with MiXCR; each CDR3 protein has one entry. The sample has 300,000 to 400,000 distinct CDR3 sequences, roughly 17% seen once. The sample also formed part of further work on T cells in Graves' hyperthyroidism and ophthalmopathy.

Sequenced here: peripheral blood mononuclear cells (PBMCs), sampled at new diagnosis, from a patient treated with antithyroid drugs. The receptors originated from a man in his forties with Graves disease. The CDR3 runs from the conserved cysteine through the conserved F or W. The D gene is left open where the match is weak. Clone sizes are given selectively: once, few, many, or a class where the clone is expanded.

clone_size: NA
d_call: TRBD1
j_call: TRBJ1-1
v_call: TRBV24-1
cdr3_nt: TGTGCCACCAGTGATCCGGGACAGGGGACCACTGAAGCTTTCTTT
cdr3_aa: CATSDPGQGTTEAFF

clone_size: NA
d_call: NA
j_call: TRBJ1-1
v_call: TRBV7-3
cdr3_nt: TGTGCCAGCAGCTTAAATAGAGGGGGAAGCACTGAAGCTTTCTTT
cdr3_aa: CASSLNRGGSTEAFF

clone_size: many
d_call: NA
j_call: TRBJ2-1
v_call: TRBV3-1
cdr3_nt: TGTGCCAGCAGCCAACCCGGGAGCTACAATGAGCAGTTCTTC
cdr3_aa: CASSQPGSYNEQFF

clone_size: NA
d_call: NA
j_call: TRBJ2-3
v_call: TRBV12-3/TRBV12-4
cdr3_nt: TGTGCCAGCAGTTTTTCCAGGGGCCATACGCAGTATTTT
cdr3_aa: CASSFSRGHTQYF

clone_size: many
d_call: NA
j_call: TRBJ1-1
v_call: TRBV18
cdr3_nt: TGTGCCAGCTCACAGACAGCTTCGAACACTGAAGCTTTCTTT
cdr3_aa: CASSQTASNTEAFF

clone_size: NA
d_call: TRBD2
j_call: TRBJ2-1
v_call: TRBV7-9
cdr3_nt: TGTGCCAGCAGCTTAGCTAGCGGGGAAAGGGGTGAGCAGTTCTTC
cdr3_aa: CASSLASGERGEQFF

clone_size: many
d_call: TRBD2
j_call: TRBJ2-5
v_call: TRBV6-1
cdr3_nt: TGTGCCAGCAGTGAAAGTGGGGGACTAGTACAAGAGACCCAGTACTTC
cdr3_aa: CASSESGGLVQETQYF

clone_size: many
d_call: TRBD1
j_call: TRBJ2-5
v_call: TRBV28
cdr3_nt: TGTGCCAGCAGTGCAGACAGGGTTCAAGAGACCCAGTACTTC
cdr3_aa: CASSADRVQETQYF

clone_size: NA
d_call: NA
j_call: TRBJ2-2
v_call: TRBV24-1
cdr3_nt: TGTGCCAACAGTGATCCGTCGATAAGGAGGGCCCAGGACACCGGGGAGCTGTTCTTT
cdr3_aa: CANSDPSIRRAQDTGELFF

clone_size: NA
d_call: NA
j_call: TRBJ2-1
v_call: TRBV5-5
cdr3_nt: TGTGCCAGCAGCTTGAGGGCGCTTAGGGACGAGCAGTTCTTC
cdr3_aa: CASSLRALRDEQFF

clone_size: NA
d_call: NA
j_call: TRBJ2-3
v_call: TRBV4-1
cdr3_nt: TGCGCCAGCAGCCAAGGAACTGCCACAGATACGCAGTATTTT
cdr3_aa: CASSQGTATDTQYF

clone_size: few
d_call: TRBD2
j_call: TRBJ2-1
v_call: TRBV6-4
cdr3_nt: TGTGCCAGCAGTGGTCAGGGAGGGAGCAATGAGCAGTTCTTC
cdr3_aa: CASSGQGGSNEQFF

clone_size: many
d_call: TRBD1
j_call: TRBJ2-3
v_call: TRBV12-3/TRBV12-4
cdr3_nt: TGTGCCAGCAGTTCCGACAGGGGGGGGGGCACAGATACGCAGTATTTT
cdr3_aa: CASSSDRGGGTDTQYF

clone_size: few
d_call: TRBD1
j_call: TRBJ2-4
v_call: TRBV12-3/TRBV12-4
cdr3_nt: TGTGCCAGCAGCCCAGGACAGGGGGCGCTAGGCAAAAACATTCAGTACTTC
cdr3_aa: CASSPGQGALGKNIQYF

clone_size: NA
d_call: NA
j_call: TRBJ2-2
v_call: TRBV7-2
cdr3_nt: TGTGCCAGCAGCCGGGCCCTGAACACCGGGGAGCTGTTTTTT
cdr3_aa: CASSRALNTGELFF

clone_size: many
d_call: NA
j_call: TRBJ1-4
v_call: TRBV20-1
cdr3_nt: TGCAGTGCTAGAGACCTTTCTGGGCGCAGGGCGGATGAAAAACTGTTTTTT
cdr3_aa: CSARDLSGRRADEKLFF

clone_size: NA
d_call: TRBD2
j_call: TRBJ2-1
v_call: TRBV28
cdr3_nt: TGTGCCAGCAGTTTTACGGGACTAGCGGGAGGGGGGCGGGGGTTCTTC
cdr3_aa: CASSFTGLAGGGRGFF

clone_size: many
d_call: NA
j_call: TRBJ1-1
v_call: TRBV20-1
cdr3_nt: TGCAGTGCTAGAGATATCCTCCCGCGGACATACACTGAAGCTTTCTTT
cdr3_aa: CSARDILPRTYTEAFF

clone_size: NA
d_call: NA
j_call: TRBJ1-2
v_call: TRBV30
cdr3_nt: TGTGCCTGTTCTTTCGGCCACAACTATGGCTACGCCTTC
cdr3_aa: CACSFGHNYGYAF

clone_size: NA
d_call: NA
j_call: TRBJ2-3
v_call: TRBV15
cdr3_nt: TGTGCCACCAGCAGATCTCGCCCCTCGGGGCCAGATACGCAGTATTTT
cdr3_aa: CATSRSRPSGPDTQYF

clone_size: many
d_call: NA
j_call: TRBJ2-5
v_call: TRBV7-8
cdr3_nt: TGTGCCAGCAGCCCTGGGCCCAAGGGAGAGACCCAGTACTTC
cdr3_aa: CASSPGPKGETQYF

clone_size: many
d_call: NA
j_call: TRBJ1-5
v_call: TRBV5-1
cdr3_nt: TGCGCCAGCAGAGAGGGAGCGAATCAGCCCCAGCATTTT
cdr3_aa: CASREGANQPQHF

clone_size: few
d_call: TRBD1
j_call: TRBJ1-5
v_call: TRBV6-1
cdr3_nt: TGTGCCAGCAGAGATGGACAGGGGCTTAGCAATCAGCCCCAGCATTTT
cdr3_aa: CASRDGQGLSNQPQHF

clone_size: NA
d_call: TRBD1
j_call: TRBJ2-7
v_call: TRBV20-1
cdr3_nt: TGCAGTGCTAGAGCGAGGGACAGGCCCTACGAGCAGTACTTC
cdr3_aa: CSARARDRPYEQYF

clone_size: NA
d_call: TRBD1
j_call: TRBJ1-3
v_call: TRBV7-9
cdr3_nt: TGTGCCAGCAGCCGCGGGACAGGGGGAAAAGGTGGAAACACCATATATTTT
cdr3_aa: CASSRGTGGKGGNTIYF

clone_size: many
d_call: NA
j_call: TRBJ1-5
v_call: TRBV28
cdr3_nt: TGTGCCAGCAGTTTAGCAGGGGTTGGTCAGCCCCAGCATTTT
cdr3_aa: CASSLAGVGQPQHF

clone_size: many
d_call: NA
j_call: TRBJ1-5
v_call: TRBV6-5
cdr3_nt: TGTGCCAGCAGTTACAGCCGGGACGATCAGCCCCAGCATTTT
cdr3_aa: CASSYSRDDQPQHF

clone_size: many
d_call: NA
j_call: TRBJ1-1
v_call: TRBV3-1
cdr3_nt: TGTGCCAGCAGCCAAGCGGAGAACACTGAAGCTTTCTTT
cdr3_aa: CASSQAENTEAFF

clone_size: many
d_call: NA
j_call: TRBJ2-7
v_call: TRBV11-2
cdr3_nt: TGTGCCAGCAGCCAGCGCTCCGGGACTCTCTACGAGCAGTACTTC
cdr3_aa: CASSQRSGTLYEQYF